This is a list of T cell receptor beta chains from one sample in a study of cytomegalovirus exposure and HLA in healthy donors. The table came from immunoSEQ multiplex PCR; TCRdb's copy has only in-frame clones and leaves some out. The sample gives roughly 140,000 clones, approximately 68% of which show up once; about 4.7% is in the top ten. Sequencing was carried out using PBMCs. Receptor source: a man in his 60s in good health and CMV-seronegative. CDR3s include the opening cysteine and the closing phenylalanine or tryptophan. Each record gives: V gene, D gene, J gene, clone size, CDR3 protein, CDR3 DNA. A D gene is named only where the DNA matches it firmly. Size tells how often a clone was seen (once, few, many) or the class of an expanded clone, and some rows leave it out.

v_gene: TRBV28; d_gene: .; j_gene: TRBJ1-1; abundance: few; CDR3aa: CASSGGTNTEAFF; CDR3nt: TGTGCCAGCAGTGGGGGGACGAACACTGAAGCTTTCTTT
v_gene: TRBV4-2; d_gene: TRBD1; j_gene: TRBJ1-5; abundance: once; CDR3aa: CASSQVQGKNQPQHF; CDR3nt: TGTGCCAGCAGCCAAGTACAGGGGAAGAATCAGCCCCAGCATTTT
v_gene: TRBV19; d_gene: .; j_gene: TRBJ1-5; abundance: .; CDR3aa: CASSVVGEVSNQPQHF; CDR3nt: TGTGCCAGTAGTGTCGTCGGGGAGGTAAGCAATCAGCCCCAGCATTTT
v_gene: TRBV7-2; d_gene: .; j_gene: TRBJ2-7; abundance: .; CDR3aa: CASSLAGQTYEQYF; CDR3nt: TGTGCCAGCAGCTTAGCGGGACAAACCTACGAGCAGTACTTC
v_gene: TRBV6-1; d_gene: .; j_gene: TRBJ2-1; abundance: .; CDR3aa: CASSEADLRDEQFF; CDR3nt: TGTGCCAGCAGTGAAGCGGATCTCAGGGATGAGCAGTTCTTC
v_gene: TRBV5-1; d_gene: .; j_gene: TRBJ2-2; abundance: once; CDR3aa: CASSRGRGETGELFF; CDR3nt: TGCGCCAGCAGCCGAGGCAGGGGTGAGACCGGGGAGCTGTTTTTT
v_gene: TRBV9; d_gene: .; j_gene: TRBJ2-7; abundance: .; CDR3aa: CASSVGPLQGSGEQYF; CDR3nt: TGTGCCAGCAGCGTAGGGCCCCTACAGGGTTCTGGCGAGCAGTACTTC
v_gene: TRBV5-1; d_gene: TRBD2; j_gene: TRBJ2-3; abundance: .; CDR3aa: CASSPETSWTDTQYF; CDR3nt: TGCGCCAGCAGCCCGGAGACTAGCTGGACAGATACGCAGTATTTT
v_gene: TRBV9; d_gene: TRBD1; j_gene: TRBJ2-2; abundance: .; CDR3aa: CASSVVRTGAVNTGELFF; CDR3nt: TGTGCCAGCAGCGTCGTCCGGACAGGGGCGGTTAACACCGGGGAGCTGTTTTTT
v_gene: TRBV19; d_gene: .; j_gene: TRBJ1-4; abundance: .; CDR3aa: CASSRRQVNEKLFF; CDR3nt: TGTGCCTCCTCCCGCAGACAAGTTAATGAAAAACTGTTTTTT
v_gene: TRBV10-2; d_gene: TRBD1; j_gene: TRBJ2-7; abundance: .; CDR3aa: CALRTGGEQYF; CDR3nt: TGCGCCCTTCGAACAGGGGGAGAGCAGTACTTC
v_gene: TRBV6-5; d_gene: .; j_gene: TRBJ1-2; abundance: .; CDR3aa: CASSEETGNYGYTF; CDR3nt: TGTGCCAGCAGTGAGGAGACAGGCAACTATGGCTACACCTTC
v_gene: TRBV5-1; d_gene: .; j_gene: TRBJ2-3; abundance: .; CDR3aa: CASSPWGGHQDTQYF; CDR3nt: TGCGCCAGCAGCCCCTGGGGCGGCCATCAAGATACGCAGTATTTT
v_gene: TRBV28; d_gene: TRBD2; j_gene: TRBJ2-7; abundance: .; CDR3aa: CASSIPGGADSFYEQYF; CDR3nt: TGTGCCAGCAGTATCCCGGGGGGAGCGGACTCTTTCTACGAGCAGTACTTC
v_gene: TRBV4-1; d_gene: TRBD1; j_gene: TRBJ2-7; abundance: .; CDR3aa: CASSQDPARTGVESYEQYF; CDR3nt: TGCGCCAGCAGCCAGGACCCGGCCAGGACAGGGGTAGAGTCCTACGAGCAGTACTTC
v_gene: TRBV7-3; d_gene: .; j_gene: TRBJ1-1; abundance: .; CDR3aa: CASSLTNTEAFF; CDR3nt: TGTGCCAGCAGCCTTACAAACACTGAAGCTTTCTTT
v_gene: TRBV15; d_gene: TRBD1; j_gene: TRBJ1-1; abundance: few; CDR3aa: CATSARTGGDSEAFF; CDR3nt: TGTGCCACCAGCGCCCGGACAGGGGGCGATTCTGAAGCTTTCTTT